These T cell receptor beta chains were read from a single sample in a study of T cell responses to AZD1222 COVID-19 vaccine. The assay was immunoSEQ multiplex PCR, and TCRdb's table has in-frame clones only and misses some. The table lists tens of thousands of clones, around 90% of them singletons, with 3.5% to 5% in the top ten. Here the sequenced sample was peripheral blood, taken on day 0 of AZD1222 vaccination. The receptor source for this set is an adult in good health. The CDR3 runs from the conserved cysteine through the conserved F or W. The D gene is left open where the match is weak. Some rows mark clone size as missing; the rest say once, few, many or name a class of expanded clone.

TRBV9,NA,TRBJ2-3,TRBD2,CASSASSGPMTTDTQYF,TGTGCCAGCAGCGCATCTAGCGGGCCCATGACGACAGATACGCAGTATTTT
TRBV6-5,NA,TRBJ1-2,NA,CASSYESADGYTF,TGTGCCAGCAGTTATGAGAGCGCGGATGGCTACACCTTC
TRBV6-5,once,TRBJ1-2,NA,CASSYGEDTIGYTF,TGTGCCAGCAGTTACGGAGAAGATACAATCGGCTACACCTTC
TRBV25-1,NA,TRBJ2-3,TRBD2,CASSEYKRGLDTQYF,TGTGCCAGCAGTGAATATAAGCGGGGGTTAGATACGCAGTATTTT
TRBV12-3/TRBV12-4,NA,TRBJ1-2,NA,CASTPKVAYGYTF,TGTGCCAGCACTCCGAAGGTAGCTTATGGCTACACCTTC
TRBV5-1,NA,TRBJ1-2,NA,CASSLDASPLGDGYTF,TGCGCCAGCAGCTTGGATGCCAGTCCCTTGGGTGATGGCTACACCTTC
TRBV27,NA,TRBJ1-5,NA,CASSFPDQPQHF,TGTGCCAGCAGTTTCCCAGATCAGCCCCAGCATTTT
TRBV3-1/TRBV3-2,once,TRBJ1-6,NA,CASSQDPKGLEFRYNSPLHF,TGTGCCAGCAGCCAAGATCCTAAAGGGCTTGAGTTTAGGTATAATTCACCCCTCCACTTT
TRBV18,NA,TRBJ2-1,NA,CASSPGTHNEQFF,TGTGCCAGCTCACCAGGGACCCACAATGAGCAGTTCTTC
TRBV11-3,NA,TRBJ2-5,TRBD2,CASSLRAGVGQETQYF,TGTGCCAGCAGCTTACGGGCGGGAGTTGGCCAAGAGACCCAGTACTTC
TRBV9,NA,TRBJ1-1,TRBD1,CASSVTIPDRGGEFSTEAFF,TGTGCCAGCAGCGTCACCATTCCAGACAGGGGAGGTGAGTTTTCCACTGAAGCTTTCTTT
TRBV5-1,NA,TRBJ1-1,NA,CASSFGGPEAFF,TGCGCCAGCAGCTTCGGAGGGCCTGAAGCTTTCTTT
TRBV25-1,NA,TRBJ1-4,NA,CASSERGEKLFF,TGTGCCAGCAGTGAACGGGGGGAAAAACTGTTTTTT
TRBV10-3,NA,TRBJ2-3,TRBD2,CAISRGGPTDTQYF,TGTGCCATCAGCCGCGGGGGGCCCACAGATACGCAGTATTTT
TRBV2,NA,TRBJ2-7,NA,CASIEQRELGYEQYF,TGTGCCAGCATTGAACAGCGCGAATTAGGCTACGAGCAGTACTTC
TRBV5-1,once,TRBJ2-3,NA,CASYPGVGLEDTQYF,TGCGCCAGCTATCCGGGAGTAGGTTTAGAAGATACGCAGTATTTT
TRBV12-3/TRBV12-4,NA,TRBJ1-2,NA,CASSWTNYGYTF,TGTGCCAGCAGCTGGACAAACTATGGCTACACCTTC
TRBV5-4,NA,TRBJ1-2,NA,CASSDRVHGYTF,TGTGCCAGCAGCGATAGGGTGCATGGCTACACCTTC
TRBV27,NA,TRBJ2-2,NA,CASSLSRGKAGELFF,TGTGCCAGCAGTTTATCGAGGGGAAAGGCCGGGGAGCTGTTTTTT
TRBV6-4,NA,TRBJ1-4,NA,CASSDGKGSANEKLFF,TGTGCCAGCAGTGACGGTAAGGGGAGTGCTAATGAAAAACTGTTTTTT
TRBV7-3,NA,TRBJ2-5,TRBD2,CASSNSGRSGETQYF,TGTGCCAGCAGCAATAGCGGGAGGTCGGGAGAGACCCAGTACTTC
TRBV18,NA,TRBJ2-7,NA,CASSPIDSGEQYF,TGTGCCAGCTCACCAATAGATTCAGGCGAGCAGTACTTC
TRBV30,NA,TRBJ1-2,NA,CAYDGYGNPGGYTF,TGTGCGTACGATGGGTACGGGAACCCTGGGGGCTACACCTTC
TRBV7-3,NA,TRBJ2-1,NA,CASSLGSVRGNEQFF,TGTGCCAGCAGCTTAGGAAGCGTACGGGGCAATGAGCAGTTCTTC
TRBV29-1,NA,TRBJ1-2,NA,CSAQGYTGGYTF,TGCAGCGCACAGGGATATACGGGTGGCTACACCTTC